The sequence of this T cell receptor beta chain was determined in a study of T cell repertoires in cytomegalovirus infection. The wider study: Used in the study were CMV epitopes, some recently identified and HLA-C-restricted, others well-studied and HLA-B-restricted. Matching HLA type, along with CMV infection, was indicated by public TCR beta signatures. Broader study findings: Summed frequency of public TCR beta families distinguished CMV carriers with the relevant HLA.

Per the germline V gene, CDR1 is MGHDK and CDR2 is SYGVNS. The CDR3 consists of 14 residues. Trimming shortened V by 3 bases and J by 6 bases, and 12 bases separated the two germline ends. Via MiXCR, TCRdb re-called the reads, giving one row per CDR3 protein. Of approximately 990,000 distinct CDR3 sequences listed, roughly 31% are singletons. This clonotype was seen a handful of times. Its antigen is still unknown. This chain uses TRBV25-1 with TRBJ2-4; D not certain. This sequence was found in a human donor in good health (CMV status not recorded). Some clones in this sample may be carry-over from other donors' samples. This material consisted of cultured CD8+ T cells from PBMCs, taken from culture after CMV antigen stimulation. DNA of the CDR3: TGTGCCAGCAGTGATCCAGTCTCCCGAAACATTCAGTACTTC. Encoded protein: CASSDPVSRNIQYF.